A selection of T cell receptor beta chains follows, all from one sample in a study of long-term antiretroviral therapy in people with HIV. Only in-frame clones appear in the TCRdb table, and some are missing; sequencing was by immunoSEQ multiplex PCR. This table has 39,000 or so clones, 82% appearing once. Sample: unsorted PBMCs, taken 0.6 years after starting antiretroviral therapy. The receptor source for this set is a young man with HIV. Both conserved end residues are part of each CDR3. D genes are given only for firm matches.

d_call	v_call	cdr3_aa
-	TRBV9	CASSAQGSYEQYF
-	TRBV7-2	CASSPPPAYEQYF
-	TRBV27	CASSQRLRQDNEQFF
-	TRBV19	CASSRQVNEQFF
TRBD2	TRBV5-4	CASSTETSVDTQYF
-	TRBV5-8	CASSAKKGIRNTEAFF
TRBD1	TRBV15	CATSTGTGISQETQYF
TRBD2	TRBV5-1	CASSVTSGMNEQFF
-	TRBV5-5	CASSLARRLAKNIQYF
TRBD2	TRBV6-1	CASSTRTSGTDTQYF
-	TRBV28	CASSLSGPISGANVLTF
TRBD1	TRBV7-9	CASTQTGVTEAFF
-	TRBV7-9	CASSSGGGQNGNEKLFF
-	TRBV28	CASIGNSYEQYF
TRBD2	TRBV11-2	CASSLSSGRSPFNEQFF
-	TRBV6-5	CASSYGPAADTQYF
-	TRBV7-2	CASSLEVGFRSYEQYF
TRBD2	TRBV5-5	CASSLATLAGGPNEQYF
TRBD2	TRBV9	CASSRSGSRTDTQYF
-	TRBV13	CASSPSPMGIDEQFF
-	TRBV28	CASSPLGHTNSNQPQHF
TRBD2	TRBV28	CASSPVVAGVNLRPYEQYF
-	TRBV14	CASSHFGNTIYF
TRBD2	TRBV9	CASSVTAGGSSYNEQFF
-	TRBV28	CATRGRPEAFF
TRBD2	TRBV7-2	CASSRQTSGSGEQFF
TRBD1	TRBV18	CASSPGTGTNEKLFF
-	TRBV9	CASNPGTSTDTQYF
TRBD2	TRBV5-1	CASSTWTSGSYEQYF
-	TRBV5-1	CASSLTGLSGANVLTF
-	TRBV5-1	CASSLAQGLNTEAFF
TRBD2	TRBV10-3	CAISESVASGSYEQYF
-	TRBV29-1	CSVEGWSSPRTEAFF
-	TRBV5-6	CASSLVQLNTEAFF
TRBD1	TRBV10-2	CASGDDRGAGPEAFF
-	TRBV28	CASRRTRHSYTF
-	TRBV7-2	CASSSTTGSGEQYF
-	TRBV28	CASRTGSEQFF
TRBD1	TRBV18	CASSVQGGVNEQFF
-	TRBV28	CASLRVGQGNRGYTF
-	TRBV19	CASSPGAWTQHF
-	TRBV14	CASSSQLSSGNTIYF
-	TRBV28	CASSLRGVNYVGEQYF
-	TRBV21-1	CASSKVNTQGEQYF
TRBD2	TRBV28	CASKVGSGRRGEQFF
-	TRBV4-3	CASSQDLPSNGYTF